This record looks at one T cell receptor (beta chain) sequence and its context. The sample comes from a study of blood T cell repertoires in COVID-19. Data came from immunoSEQ multiplex PCR; TCRdb stores just in-frame clones and leaves some out. The sample consists of over 120,000 clones, about 76% of them appearing once. The germline V gene has CDR1 MNHNY and CDR2 SVGAGI (reference sequence). V was pared by 0 bases and J by 5 bases, with 15 bases between. The CDR3 spans 16 residues. The TCR was taken from a woman in her 70s with COVID-19, enrolled during active disease. The chain is built from TRBV6-6 and TRBJ2-3, with a weak D call TRBD2 (5 bases). Source material: peripheral blood. The CDR3 DNA sequence: TGTGCCAGCAGTTACTCGAGCGGAGGAGGTCAAGATACGCAGTATTTT. This encodes CASSYSSGGGQDTQYF.